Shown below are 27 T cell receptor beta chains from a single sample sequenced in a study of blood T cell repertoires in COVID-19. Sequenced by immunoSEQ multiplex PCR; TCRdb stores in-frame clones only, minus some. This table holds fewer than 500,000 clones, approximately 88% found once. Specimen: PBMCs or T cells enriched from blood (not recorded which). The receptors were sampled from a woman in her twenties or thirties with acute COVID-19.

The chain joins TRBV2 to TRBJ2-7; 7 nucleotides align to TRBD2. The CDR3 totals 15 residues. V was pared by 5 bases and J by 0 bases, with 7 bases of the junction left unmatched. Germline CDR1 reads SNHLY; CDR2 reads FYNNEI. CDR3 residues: CASSWDYQTSYEQYF. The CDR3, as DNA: TGTGCCAGCAGTTGGGACTACCAAACCTCCTACGAGCAGTACTTC.

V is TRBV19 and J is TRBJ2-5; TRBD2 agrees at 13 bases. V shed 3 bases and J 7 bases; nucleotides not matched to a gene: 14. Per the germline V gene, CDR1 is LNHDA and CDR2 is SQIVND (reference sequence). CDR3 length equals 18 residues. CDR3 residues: CASSILPRTSGGLGTQYF. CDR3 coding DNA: TGTGCCAGTAGTATCTTACCCCGGACTAGCGGGGGACTTGGGACCCAGTACTTC. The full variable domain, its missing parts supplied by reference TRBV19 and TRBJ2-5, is DGGITQSPKYLFRKEGQNVTLSCEQNLNHDAMYWYRQDPGQGLRLIYYSQIVNDFQKGDIAEGYSVSREKKESFPLTVTSAQKNPTAFYLCASSILPRTSGGLGTQYFGPGTRLLVL.

The CDR3 region is CASSIVAGSKFWNTEAFF. For the CDR3, the DNA is TGTGCCAGTAGTATAGTTGCCGGGTCTAAGTTTTGGAACACTGAAGCTTTCTTT. The chain joins TRBV19 to TRBJ1-1; D ambiguous. The CDR3 has 18 amino acids. In germline, CDR1 is LNHDA, CDR2 SQIVND (reference sequence). V was clipped by 1 base and J by 1 base, with 19 bases between them.

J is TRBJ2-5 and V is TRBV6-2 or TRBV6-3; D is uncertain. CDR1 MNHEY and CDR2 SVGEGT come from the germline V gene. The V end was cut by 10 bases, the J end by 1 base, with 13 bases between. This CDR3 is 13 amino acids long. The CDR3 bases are TGTGCCACCAGATACGAGCCCCAAGAGACCCAGTACTTC. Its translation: CATRYEPQETQYF.

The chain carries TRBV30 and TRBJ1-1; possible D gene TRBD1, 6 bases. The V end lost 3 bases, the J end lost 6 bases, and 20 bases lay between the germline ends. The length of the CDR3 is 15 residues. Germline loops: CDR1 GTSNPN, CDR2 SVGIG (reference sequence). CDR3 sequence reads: CAWRREIGGESEAFF. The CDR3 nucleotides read TGTGCCTGGAGAAGGGAAATAGGGGGGGAATCTGAAGCTTTCTTT. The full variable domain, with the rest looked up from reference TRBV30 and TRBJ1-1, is SQTIHQWPATLVQPVGSPLSLECTVEGTSNPNLYWYRQAAGRGLQLLFYSVGIGQISSEVPQNLSASRPQDRQFILSSKKLLLSDSGFYLCAWRREIGGESEAFFGQGTRLTVV.

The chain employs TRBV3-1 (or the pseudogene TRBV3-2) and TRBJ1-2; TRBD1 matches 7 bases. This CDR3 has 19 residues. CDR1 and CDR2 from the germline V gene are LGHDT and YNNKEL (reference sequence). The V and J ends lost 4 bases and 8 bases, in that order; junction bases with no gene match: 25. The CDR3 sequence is CASSRRPISAASTGQGYTF. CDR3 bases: TGTGCCAGCAGCCGCAGACCCATCTCCGCCGCATCGACAGGGCAGGGCTACACCTTC.

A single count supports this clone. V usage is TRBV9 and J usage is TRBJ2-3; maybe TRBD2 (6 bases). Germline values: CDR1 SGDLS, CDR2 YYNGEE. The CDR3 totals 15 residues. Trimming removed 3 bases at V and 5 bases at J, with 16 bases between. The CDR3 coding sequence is TGTGCCAGCAGCGCCATAGCGGAGGCGGGAGATACGCAGTATTTT. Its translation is CASSAIAEAGDTQYF. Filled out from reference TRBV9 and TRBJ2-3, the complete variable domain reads DSGVTQTPKHLITATGQRVTLRCSPRSGDLSVYWYQQSLDQGLQFLIQYYNGEERAKGNILERFSAQQFPDLHSELNLSSLELGDSALYFCASSAIAEAGDTQYFGPGTRLTVL.

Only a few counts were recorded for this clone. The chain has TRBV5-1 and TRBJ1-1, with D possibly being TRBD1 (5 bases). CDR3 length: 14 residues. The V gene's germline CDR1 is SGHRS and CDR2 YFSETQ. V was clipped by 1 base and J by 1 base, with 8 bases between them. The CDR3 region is CASSLSQGNTEAFF. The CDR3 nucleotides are TGCGCCAGCAGCTTGAGTCAGGGGAACACTGAAGCTTTCTTT.

The CDR3 DNA reads as TGTGCCAGCAGCAGGGGGAATACGCAGTATTTT. Protein: CASSRGNTQYF. J is TRBJ2-3 and V is TRBV5-8; tentative D call: TRBD1 (6 bases). Deletions cut 4 bases from V and 7 bases from J, with 7 bases between. Germline V gene sequence: CDR1 SGHTS, CDR2 YDEGEE. This CDR3 is 11 amino acids long.

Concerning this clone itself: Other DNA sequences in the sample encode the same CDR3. The CDR3 protein is CASSPDRGPGYTF. CDR3 nucleotide sequence: TGTGCCAGCTCACCGGACAGGGGGCCTGGCTACACCTTC. The rearrangement links TRBV18 to TRBJ1-2; TRBD1 aligns across 11 bases. Looked up from germline, CDR1 is KGHSH and CDR2 is LQKENI. The CDR3 runs 13 residues. Trimming cost V 3 bases and J 7 bases; bases outside gene matches: 1.

CDR3 DNA sequence: TGTGCCAGCAGTTCCCTCAAGGGGAAATCCTACAATGAGCAGTTCTTC. Its protein is CASSSLKGKSYNEQFF. The chain is built from TRBV27 and TRBJ2-1; D perhaps matches TRBD1 (5 bases). CDR1 and CDR2 (germline): MNHEY, SMNVEV (reference sequence). The CDR3 sequence is 16 residues long. The ends were cut back, 4 bases at V and 1 base at J, with 14 bases in the middle.

The CDR3 here is CASTTGQINTEAFF. The DNA of the CDR3 is TGCGCCAGCACTACGGGACAGATCAACACTGAAGCTTTCTTT. This chain joins TRBV5-1 and TRBJ1-1; 7 nucleotides line up with TRBD1. The CDR3 length is 14 residues. Trimming cost V 6 bases and J 2 bases; bases outside gene matches: 7. Per the germline V gene, CDR1 is SGHRS and CDR2 is YFSETQ. The complete variable domain, with remaining parts taken from reference TRBV5-1 and TRBJ1-1, reads KAGVTQTPRYLIKTRGQQVTLSCSPISGHRSVSWYQQTPGQGLQFLFEYFSETQRNKGNFPGRFSGRQFSNSRSEMNVSTLELGDSALYLCASTTGQINTEAFFGQGTRLTVV.

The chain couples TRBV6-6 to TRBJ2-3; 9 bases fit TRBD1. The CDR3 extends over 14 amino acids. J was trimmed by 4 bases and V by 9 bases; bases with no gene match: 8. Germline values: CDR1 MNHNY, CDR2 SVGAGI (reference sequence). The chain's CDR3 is CASSTGGASDTQYF. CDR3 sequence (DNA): TGTGCCAGTTCTACAGGGGGCGCGTCAGATACGCAGTATTTT.

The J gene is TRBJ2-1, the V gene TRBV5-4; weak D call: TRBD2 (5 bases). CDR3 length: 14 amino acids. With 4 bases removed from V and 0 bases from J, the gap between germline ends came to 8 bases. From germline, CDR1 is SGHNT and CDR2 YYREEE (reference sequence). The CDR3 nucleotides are TGTGCCAGCAGCGTCCGGGGCTCCTACAATGAGCAGTTCTTC. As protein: CASSVRGSYNEQFF.

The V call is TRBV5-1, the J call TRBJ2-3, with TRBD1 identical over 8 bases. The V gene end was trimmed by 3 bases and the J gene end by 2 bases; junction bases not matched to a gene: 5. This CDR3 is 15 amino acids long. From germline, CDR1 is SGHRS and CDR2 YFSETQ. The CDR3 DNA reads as TGCGCCAGCAGCTACGGACAGGGAATCACAGATACGCAGTATTTT. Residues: CASSYGQGITDTQYF.

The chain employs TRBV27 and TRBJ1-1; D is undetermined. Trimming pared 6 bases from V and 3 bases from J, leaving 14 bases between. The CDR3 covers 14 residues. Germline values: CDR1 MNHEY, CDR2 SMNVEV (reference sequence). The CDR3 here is CASSSPGVYTEAFF. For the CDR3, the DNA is TGTGCCAGCAGCTCCCCGGGAGTATACACTGAAGCTTTCTTT.

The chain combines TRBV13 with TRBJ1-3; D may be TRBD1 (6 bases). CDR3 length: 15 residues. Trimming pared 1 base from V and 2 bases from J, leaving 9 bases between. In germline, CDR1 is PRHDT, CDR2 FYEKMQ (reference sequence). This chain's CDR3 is CASSLVAGAGNTIYF. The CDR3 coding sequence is TGTGCCAGCAGCTTAGTGGCAGGGGCTGGAAACACCATATATTTT.

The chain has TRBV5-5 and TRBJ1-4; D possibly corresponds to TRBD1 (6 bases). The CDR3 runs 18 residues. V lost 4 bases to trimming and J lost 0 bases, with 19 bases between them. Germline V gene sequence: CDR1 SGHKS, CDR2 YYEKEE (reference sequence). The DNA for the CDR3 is TGTGCCAGCAGCGACCCGGACAGTTCCCCCACAACTAATGAAAAACTGTTTTTT. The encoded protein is CASSDPDSSPTTNEKLFF.

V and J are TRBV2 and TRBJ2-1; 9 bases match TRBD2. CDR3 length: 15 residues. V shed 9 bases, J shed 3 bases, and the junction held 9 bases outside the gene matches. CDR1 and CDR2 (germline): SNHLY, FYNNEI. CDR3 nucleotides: TGTGCCAGTCAAGGGAGTAGCGGGAGCTACAATGAGCAGTTCTTC. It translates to CASQGSSGSYNEQFF.

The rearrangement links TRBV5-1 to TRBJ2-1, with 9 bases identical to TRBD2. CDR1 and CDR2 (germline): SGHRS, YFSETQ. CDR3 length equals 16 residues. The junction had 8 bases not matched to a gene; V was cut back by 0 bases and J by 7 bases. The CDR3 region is CASSLAPGLAGNEQFF. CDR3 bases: TGCGCCAGCAGCTTGGCCCCGGGACTAGCCGGTAATGAGCAGTTCTTC.

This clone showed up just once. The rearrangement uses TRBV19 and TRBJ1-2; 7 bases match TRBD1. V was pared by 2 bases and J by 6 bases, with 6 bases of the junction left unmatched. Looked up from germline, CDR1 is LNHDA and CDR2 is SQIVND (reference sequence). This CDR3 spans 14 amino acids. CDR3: CASSIKGTVDGYTF. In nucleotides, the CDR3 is TGTGCCAGTAGTATAAAAGGGACAGTGGATGGCTACACCTTC.

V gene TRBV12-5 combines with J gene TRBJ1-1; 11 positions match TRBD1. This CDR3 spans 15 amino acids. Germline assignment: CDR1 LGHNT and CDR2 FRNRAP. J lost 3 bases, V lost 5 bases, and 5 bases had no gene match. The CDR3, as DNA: TGTGCTAGTGGTATAGGACAGGGGGCTTACACTGAAGCTTTCTTT. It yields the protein CASGIGQGAYTEAFF.

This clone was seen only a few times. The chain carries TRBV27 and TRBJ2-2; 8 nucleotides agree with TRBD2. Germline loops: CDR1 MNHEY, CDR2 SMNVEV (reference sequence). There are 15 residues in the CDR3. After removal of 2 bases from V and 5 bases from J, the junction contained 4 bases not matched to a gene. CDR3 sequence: CASSLVGRGTGELFF. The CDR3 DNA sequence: TGTGCCAGCAGTTTAGTCGGGAGGGGAACCGGGGAGCTGTTTTTT.

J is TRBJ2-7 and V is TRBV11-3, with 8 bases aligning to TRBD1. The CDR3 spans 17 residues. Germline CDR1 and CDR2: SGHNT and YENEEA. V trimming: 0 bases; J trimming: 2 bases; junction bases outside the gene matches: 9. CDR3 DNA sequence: TGTGCCAGCAGCTTAGATCGTCGGGACAGGAGGACCTACGAGCAGTACTTC. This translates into CASSLDRRDRRTYEQYF.

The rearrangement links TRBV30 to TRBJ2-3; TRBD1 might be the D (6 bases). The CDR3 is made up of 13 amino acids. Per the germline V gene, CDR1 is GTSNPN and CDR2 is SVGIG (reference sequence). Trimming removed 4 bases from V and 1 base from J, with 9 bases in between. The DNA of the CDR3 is TGTGCCTGGACACGACAGGGCACAGATACGCAGTATTTT. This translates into CAWTRQGTDTQYF.

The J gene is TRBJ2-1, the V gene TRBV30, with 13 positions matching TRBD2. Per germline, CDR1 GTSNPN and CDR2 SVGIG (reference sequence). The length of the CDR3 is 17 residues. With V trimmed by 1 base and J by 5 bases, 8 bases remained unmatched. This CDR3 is CAWSGIGTSGVNNEQFF. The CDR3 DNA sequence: TGTGCCTGGAGTGGAATCGGGACTAGCGGGGTAAACAATGAGCAGTTCTTC.

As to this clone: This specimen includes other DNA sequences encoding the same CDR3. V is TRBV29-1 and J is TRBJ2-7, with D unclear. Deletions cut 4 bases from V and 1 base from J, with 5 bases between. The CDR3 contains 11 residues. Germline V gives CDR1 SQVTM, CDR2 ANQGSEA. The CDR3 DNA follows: TGCAGCGTTGTCGGGTCCTACGAGCAGTACTTC. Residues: CSVVGSYEQYF.